The TCR beta chain described here comes from a study of shared clonotypes between healthy human individuals. CDR3 length equals 14 residues. Per germline, CDR1 SGHNT and CDR2 YYREEE (reference sequence). The junction had 6 bases not matched to a gene; V was cut back by 4 bases and J by 2 bases. With respect to this clone: Its antigen is still unknown.

A split of CD4+ cells into CD45RA+ naive and CD45RA-negative memory subsets was performed. Study-wide results and limits: Blood alone was sampled, and tissue repertoires likely differ.

TCRdb's copy holds only in-frame clones and misses some; the assay was immunoSEQ multiplex PCR. The sample has over 2 million clones, about 95% seen once. Sequencing was performed on naive CD4+ T cells sorted from blood. The subset here: CD45RA+ positively selected. The V call is TRBV5-4, the J call TRBJ2-7; 7 bases line up with TRBD1. The sequence came from a man aged 18 to 30 in good health. The CDR3 DNA reads as TGTGCCAGCAGCCACCGGGACAGCACCTACGAGCAGTACTTC. It is translated as CASSHRDSTYEQYF.